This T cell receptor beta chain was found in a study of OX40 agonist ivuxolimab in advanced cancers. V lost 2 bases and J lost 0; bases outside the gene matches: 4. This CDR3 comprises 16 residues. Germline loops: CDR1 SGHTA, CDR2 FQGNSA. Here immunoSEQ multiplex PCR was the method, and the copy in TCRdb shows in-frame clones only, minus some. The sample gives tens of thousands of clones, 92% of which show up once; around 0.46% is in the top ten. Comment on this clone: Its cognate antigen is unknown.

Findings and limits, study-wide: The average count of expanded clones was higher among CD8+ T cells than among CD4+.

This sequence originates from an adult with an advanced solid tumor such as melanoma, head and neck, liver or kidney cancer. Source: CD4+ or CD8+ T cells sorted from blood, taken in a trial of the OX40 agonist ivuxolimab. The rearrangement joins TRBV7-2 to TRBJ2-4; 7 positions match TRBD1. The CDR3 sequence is CASSLIGQVAKNIQYF. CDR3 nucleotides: TGTGCCAGCAGCTTAATCGGACAGGTAGCCAAAAACATTCAGTACTTC.